This TCR beta chain was documented in a study of blood T cell repertoires in COVID-19. TCRdb's copy holds only in-frame clones and misses some; the assay was immunoSEQ multiplex PCR. This sample has hundreds of thousands of clones, with approximately 86% found just once. The germline gives CDR1 ENHRY, CDR2 SYGVKD. The CDR3 extends over 13 amino acids. V dropped 8 bases and J dropped 5; count of bases not matched to a gene: 6. The rearrangement links TRBV10-3 to TRBJ2-1; 7 nucleotides line up with TRBD2. The sequenced material came from PBMCs or T cells enriched from blood (not recorded which). This TCR was recovered from a woman aged 45 to 65 who had recovered from COVID-19. CDR3 coding DNA: TGTGCCATCGGCGGGACTACAGACAATGAGCAGTTCTTC. This sequence encodes CAIGGTTDNEQFF.